This TCR beta chain comes out of a study of blood T cells in healthy people across ages. Study results and limitations: The unknown donor CMV status may have confounded expanded clonotype changes.

This clonotype showed up just once. What it binds is not known. This CDR3 spans 13 amino acids. Germline values: CDR1 SGHTA, CDR2 FQGNSA. V dropped 6 bases and J dropped 5 bases, with 12 bases sitting between them. Primed by a sample-barcoded 5' primer and a J-beta primer mix, a second PCR proceeded for roughly 6 to 12 cycles. Each CDR3 protein gets one entry after TCRdb re-called the 5' RACE reads with MiXCR. The data show under 1,100,000 distinct CDR3 sequences, about 25% seen once. These same records also appear under a second study, on T cells of mothers and their children.

V gene TRBV7-2 combines with J gene TRBJ2-3, with D perhaps matching TRBD2 (5 bases). This clonotype originated in a girl under 10 years old in good health. Material for sequencing was blood. CDR3 in amino acids: CASSWERQDTQYF. The CDR3 DNA follows: TGTGCCAGCAGTTGGGAGAGACAAGATACGCAGTATTTT.